These 17 T cell receptor beta chains came from one sample sequenced in a study of siplizumab effects on memory and regulatory T cells. Using immunoSEQ multiplex PCR, the repertoire was profiled, and TCRdb retains in-frame clones only, with some absent. The table shows around 100,000 clones, with 91% occurring only once. The sample was CD4+ T cells sorted from blood. The receptor set was obtained from a human donor in good health.

The V and J genes are TRBV28 and TRBJ1-4; TRBD1 is a possible D gene (6 bases). Per germline, CDR1 MDHEN and CDR2 SYDVKM. The CDR3 length is 14 residues. With 4 bases removed from V and 7 bases from J, the gap between germline ends came to 13 bases. CDR3 residues: CASSSTGRSEKLFF. The CDR3, as DNA: TGTGCCAGCAGTTCGACAGGCCGGAGTGAAAAACTGTTTTTT.

The gene calls are TRBV7-9 and TRBJ2-2; D might be TRBD2 (6 bases). Deletions cut 7 bases from V and 5 bases from J, with 17 bases between. CDR3 length equals 15 residues. Germline assignment: CDR1 SEHNR and CDR2 FQNEAQ (reference sequence). In DNA, the CDR3 is TGTGCCAGCAAGAGGGAGGACATTGCGACCGGGGAGCTGTTTTTT. Protein product: CASKREDIATGELFF.

The chain joins TRBV6-6 to TRBJ2-7; TRBD1 matches 10 bases. Germline V gene data show CDR1 as MNHNY and CDR2 as SVGAGI (reference sequence). V gave up 4 bases and J gave up 3 bases; unmatched junction bases: 6. CDR3 size: 15 residues. The CDR3 loop reads CASSSRDRGLYEQYF. The DNA of the CDR3 is TGTGCCAGCAGTTCCCGGGACAGGGGACTCTACGAGCAGTACTTC.

V usage is TRBV18 and J usage is TRBJ2-1, with 11 bases that match TRBD1. The germline gives CDR1 KGHSH, CDR2 LQKENI. Germline trimming cut 8 bases from V and 9 bases from J; bases unmatched to any gene: 3. CDR3 size: 12 residues. This chain's CDR3 is CASGQGAVEQFF. Here the CDR3 DNA reads TGTGCCAGCGGACAGGGGGCGGTTGAGCAGTTCTTC.

The chain uses TRBV5-4 and TRBJ2-1; a weak D match, TRBD1 (6 bases). Germline V lookup: CDR1 SGHNT, CDR2 YYREEE (reference sequence). V lost 4 bases to trimming and J lost 2 bases, with 10 bases between them. The CDR3 is 14 amino acids. The DNA for the CDR3 is TGTGCCAGCAGCCCAGGGGAACCCTACAATGAGCAGTTCTTC. Translating it yields CASSPGEPYNEQFF.

The CDR3 nucleotides read TGTGCCAGTAGTCTTCATACAGGGGGCGACTCACCCCTCCACTTT. Its translation is CASSLHTGGDSPLHF. The chain joins TRBV19 to TRBJ1-6, with TRBD1 matching over 9 bases. Trimming cost V 5 bases and J 10 bases; bases outside gene matches: 9. The germline CDR1 and CDR2 sequences are LNHDA and SQIVND (reference sequence). The length of the CDR3 is 15 residues.

This clone turned up a few times. This chain connects TRBV19 to TRBJ2-5; a weak D match, TRBD2 (6 bases). The CDR3 has 13 amino acids. V gave up 6 bases and J gave up 6 bases, with 14 bases separating them. Germline values: CDR1 LNHDA, CDR2 SQIVND (reference sequence). The CDR3 bases are TGTGCCAGTAGCGGGGGAGTCCTGCAGACCCAGTACTTC. As protein: CASSGGVLQTQYF. Together with reference TRBV19 and TRBJ2-5, the CDR3 gives the full variable domain: DGGITQSPKYLFRKEGQNVTLSCEQNLNHDAMYWYRQDPGQGLRLIYYSQIVNDFQKGDIAEGYSVSREKKESFPLTVTSAQKNPTAFYLCASSGGVLQTQYFGPGTRLLVL.

The V gene is TRBV7-9, the J gene TRBJ1-2, with a weak D call TRBD1 (6 bases). In germline, CDR1 is SEHNR, CDR2 FQNEAQ (reference sequence). CDR3 length: 15 amino acids. The ends were cut back, 2 bases at V and 8 bases at J, with 18 bases in the middle. The CDR3 DNA is TGTGCCAGCAGCTTACCTACCGGGACATCAAAGGGCTACACCTTC. Encoded protein: CASSLPTGTSKGYTF.

The V call is TRBV5-1, the J call TRBJ1-2; TRBD1 aligns across 12 bases. In germline, CDR1 is SGHRS, CDR2 YFSETQ. J was trimmed by 5 bases and V by 3 bases; bases with no gene match: 5. The CDR3 covers 15 residues. CDR3 nucleotide sequence: TGCGCCAGCAGCTCACCGGGACAGGGGGCGTATGGCTACACCTTC. It is translated as CASSSPGQGAYGYTF.

About this clone itself: One junction end disagrees with the germline gene, perhaps due to a read error. The chain joins TRBV19 to TRBJ1-4; tentatively, D is TRBD1 (5 bases). The germline V gene has CDR1 LNHDA and CDR2 SQIVND (reference sequence). The CDR3 runs to 13 residues. The CDR3 nucleotides read TGTGCCCCCGACAGTCCTCCTAATGAAAAGCTGTTTTTT. Translating gives CAPDSPPNEKLFF.

This chain joins TRBV11-2 and TRBJ2-3, with 9 bases matching TRBD2. The V gene end was trimmed by 5 bases and the J gene end by 0 bases; junction bases not matched to a gene: 6. Looked up from germline, CDR1 is SGHAT and CDR2 is FQNNGV. This CDR3 is built from 16 residues. The CDR3 protein is CASSILAGASTDTQYF. For the CDR3, the DNA is TGTGCCAGCAGCATTTTAGCGGGGGCGAGCACAGATACGCAGTATTTT.

This clone was counted a single time. The V gene is TRBV25-1, the J gene TRBJ2-2; D is unresolved. V was trimmed by 3 bases and J by 5 bases, leaving 13 bases between them. Germline-derived CDR1 and CDR2 are MGHDK and SYGVNS. The CDR3 contains 15 residues. The CDR3 here is CASSDMSSRTGELFF. CDR3 sequence (DNA): TGTGCCAGCAGTGATATGAGTAGTCGTACCGGGGAGCTGTTTTTT.

Concerning this clone itself: A junction end diverges from the germline sequence, so it may reflect a read error. The V and J genes are TRBV14 and TRBJ2-7; D might be TRBD1 or TRBD2, each matching 6 bases. Germline CDR1 is SGHDN and CDR2 is FVKESK. The CDR3 covers 13 residues. The CDR3 DNA sequence: TGTGCCAGCAGCCAGAGGGGGGAGAAAGCTCGGGGATTC. Translation gives CASSQRGEKARGF.

J is TRBJ1-4 and V is TRBV14; D remains unclear. The V and J ends lost 4 bases and 8 bases respectively, with 11 bases between them. The CDR3 consists of 13 residues. Germline CDR1 SGHDN, CDR2 FVKESK. The CDR3 spells CASSPLPGEKLFF. The CDR3 DNA reads as TGTGCCAGCAGCCCCCTTCCTGGGGAAAAACTGTTTTTT.

This clone was detected once. The V gene is TRBV7-2, the J gene TRBJ2-2; TRBD2 aligns across 7 bases. V gave up 1 base and J gave up 7 bases; unmatched junction bases: 0. Germline-derived CDR1 and CDR2 are SGHTA and FQGNSA. The CDR3 consists of 13 residues. In DNA form, the CDR3 reads TGTGCCAGCAGCTTAGGGGAGGGCGGGGAGCTGTTTTTT. Residues: CASSLGEGGELFF.

The CDR3 loop reads CASSELGWRQETQYF. DNA of the CDR3: TGTGCCAGCAGTGAGTTGGGATGGCGACAAGAGACCCAGTACTTC. The chain carries TRBV6-1 and TRBJ2-5; D gene unclear. The CDR3 runs to 15 residues. Between the trimmed V and J ends, which lost 3 bases and 2 bases, there was a span of 13 bases. CDR1 is MNHNS and CDR2 is SASEGT in the germline V gene.

This clone is a singleton in its sample. The J gene is TRBJ1-6, the V gene TRBV7-2; D call uncertain. The germline CDR1 and CDR2 sequences are SGHTA and FQGNSA. Trimming left V 4 bases short and J 10 bases short, with 14 bases between. This CDR3 contains 14 residues. The CDR3 DNA sequence: TGTGCCAGCAGCTACGGTGGCCCGGGCTCACCCCTCCACTTT. Encoded protein: CASSYGGPGSPLHF.